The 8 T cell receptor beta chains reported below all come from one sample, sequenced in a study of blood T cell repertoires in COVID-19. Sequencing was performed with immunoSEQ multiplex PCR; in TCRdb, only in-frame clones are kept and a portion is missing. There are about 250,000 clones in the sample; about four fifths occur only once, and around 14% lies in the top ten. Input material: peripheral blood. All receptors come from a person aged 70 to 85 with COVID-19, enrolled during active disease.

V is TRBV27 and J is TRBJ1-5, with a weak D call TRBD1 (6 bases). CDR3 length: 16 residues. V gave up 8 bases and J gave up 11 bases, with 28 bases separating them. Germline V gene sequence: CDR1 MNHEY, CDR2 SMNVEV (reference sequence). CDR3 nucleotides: TGTGCCAGCCTCCCCGGCTACCGGGACACCTTTCGGGCCCAGCATTTT. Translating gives CASLPGYRDTFRAQHF.

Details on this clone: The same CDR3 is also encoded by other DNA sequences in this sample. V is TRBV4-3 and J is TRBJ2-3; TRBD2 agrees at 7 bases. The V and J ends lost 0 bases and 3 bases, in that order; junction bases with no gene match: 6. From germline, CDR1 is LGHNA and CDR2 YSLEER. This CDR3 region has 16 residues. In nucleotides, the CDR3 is TGCGCCAGCAGCCAAGATTTAGCGGGTGGGACAGATACGCAGTATTTT. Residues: CASSQDLAGGTDTQYF.

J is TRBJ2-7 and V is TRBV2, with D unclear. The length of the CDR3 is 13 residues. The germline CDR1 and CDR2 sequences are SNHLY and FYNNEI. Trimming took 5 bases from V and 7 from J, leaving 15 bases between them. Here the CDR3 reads CASSPSSYEEQYF. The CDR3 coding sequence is TGTGCCAGCAGTCCTTCGTCCTACGAGGAGCAGTACTTC.

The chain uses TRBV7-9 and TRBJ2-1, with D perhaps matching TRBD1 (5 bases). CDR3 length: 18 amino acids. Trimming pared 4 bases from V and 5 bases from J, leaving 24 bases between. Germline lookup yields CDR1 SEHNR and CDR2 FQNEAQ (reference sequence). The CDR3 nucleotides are TGTGCCAGCAGCTCACCCGAAGACCAGGGTACGTCCCACAATGAGCAGTTCTTC. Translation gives CASSSPEDQGTSHNEQFF. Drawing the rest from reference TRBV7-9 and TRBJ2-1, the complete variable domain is DTGVSQNPRHKITKRGQNVTFRCDPISEHNRLYWYRQTLGQGPEFLTYFQNEAQLEKSRLLSDRFSAERPKGSFSTLEIQRTEQGDSAMYLCASSSPEDQGTSHNEQFFGPGTRLTVL.

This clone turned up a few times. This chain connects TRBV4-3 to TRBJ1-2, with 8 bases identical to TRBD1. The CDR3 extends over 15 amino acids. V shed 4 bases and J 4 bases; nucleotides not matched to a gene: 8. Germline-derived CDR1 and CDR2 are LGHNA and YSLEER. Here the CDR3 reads CASSPRDRQLYGYTF. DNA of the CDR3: TGCGCCAGCAGCCCCCGGGACAGGCAACTCTATGGCTACACCTTC.

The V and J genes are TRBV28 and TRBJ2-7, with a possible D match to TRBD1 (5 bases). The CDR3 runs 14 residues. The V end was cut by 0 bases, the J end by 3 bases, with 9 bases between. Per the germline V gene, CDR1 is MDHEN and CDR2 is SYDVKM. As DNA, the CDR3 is TGTGCCAGCAGTTTATGGCTCAGGGTCTACGAGCAGTACTTC. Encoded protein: CASSLWLRVYEQYF.

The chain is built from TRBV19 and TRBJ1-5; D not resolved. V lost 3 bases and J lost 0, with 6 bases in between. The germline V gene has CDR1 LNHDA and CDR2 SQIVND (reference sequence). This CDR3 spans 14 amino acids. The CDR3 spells CASSIHGSNQPQHF. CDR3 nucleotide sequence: TGTGCCAGTAGTATTCACGGTAGCAATCAGCCCCAGCATTTT.

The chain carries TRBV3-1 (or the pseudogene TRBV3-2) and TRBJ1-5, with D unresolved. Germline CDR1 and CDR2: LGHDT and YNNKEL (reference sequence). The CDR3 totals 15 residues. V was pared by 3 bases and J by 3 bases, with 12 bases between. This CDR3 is CASSHSTRNNQPQHF. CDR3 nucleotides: TGTGCCAGCAGCCATTCGACCAGGAACAATCAGCCCCAGCATTTT.